The clone carrying this T cell receptor (beta chain) came up a few times. As yet, its antigen is unknown. TCR beta cDNA was made from roughly 500 ng total RNA with a constant-region primer. Sequencing libraries for TCR beta derived from three nested multiplex PCR rounds that used slightly modified ARM-PCR. Use of TRBV1-TRBV30 forward primers with a C-beta reverse primer characterized the first two PCR rounds, which lasted ten to eleven cycles each. TCRdb used MiXCR to reprocess the multiplex PCR reads, holding one entry per CDR3 protein. The data hold approximately 330,000 distinct CDR3 sequences, with roughly two thirds observed a single time. The CDR3 runs to 14 residues. With 6 bases removed from V and 6 bases from J, the gap between germline ends came to 15 bases. CDR1 and CDR2 (germline): MNHEY, SVGAGI. This sample was included in a study of tumor-infiltrating lymphocytes in primary liver carcinoma.

Study-level points and caveats: Tumor-adjacent and tumor-blood pairs shared less of their repertoires than tumor region pairs shared.

Researchers drew blood RNA from unsorted whole blood and extracted germline DNA as well. Sequencing was done on a sample of peripheral blood. This sequence was found in a man in his forties with primary liver carcinoma and hepatitis B virus infection. The chain employs TRBV6-5 and TRBJ1-5; possible D gene TRBD1, 6 bases. The CDR3 region is CASRGVGGGQPQHF. The CDR3 DNA reads as TGTGCCAGCAGAGGAGTGGGGGGCGGTCAGCCCCAGCATTTT.